These 2 T cell receptor beta chains came from one sample sequenced in a study of T cells in Graves' hyperthyroidism and ophthalmopathy. Using RNA transcripts as the source, TCR beta CDR3 regions were amplified. Researchers ran a first-round RT-PCR on the TCR CDR3 using the HTBI primer set. Each CDR3 protein gets one entry after TCRdb re-called the multiplex PCR reads with MiXCR. The sample includes 600,000 to 850,000 distinct CDR3 sequences, around 20% of them seen just once. Input material: blood. The receptors were sampled from a woman in her fifties or sixties with Graves' hyperthyroidism that later progressed to Graves' ophthalmopathy.

The rearrangement links TRBV5-1 to TRBJ1-2; 7 bases match TRBD1. The V gene end was trimmed by 8 bases and the J gene end by 4 bases; junction bases not matched to a gene: 11. Germline CDR1 is SGHRS and CDR2 is YFSETQ. The CDR3 loop spans 14 amino acids. CDR3 sequence: CASTPEGQIYGYTF. DNA of the CDR3: TGCGCCAGTACGCCCGAGGGACAGATCTATGGCTACACCTTC.

V usage is TRBV7-9 and J usage is TRBJ1-2; the D is unclear. The CDR3 consists of 16 residues. The ends were cut back, 2 bases at V and 4 bases at J, with 17 bases in the middle. Germline V gives CDR1 SEHNR, CDR2 FQNEAQ (reference sequence). In DNA form, the CDR3 reads TGTGCCAGCAGCTTACTCGTCCGGAATTCGTTCTATGGCTACACCTTC. It yields the protein CASSLLVRNSFYGYTF.